The T cell receptor beta chain under discussion was sequenced for a study of blood T cell repertoires in COVID-19 (dated by TCRdb to between 2020 and 2021). Regarding the research as a whole: Samples from collaborators originated in the United States, Italy and Spain and spanned both the acute and convalescent phases of COVID-19. The prospective study material was composed of cDNA or gDNA derived from T cells, B-cell-depleted T cells, or PBMCs. Subjects who had been exposed to COVID-19, were actively infected with it, or had recovered from it provided the deeply sampled blood TCRbeta repertoires that made up the dataset. A freely available public database, intended as a resource for researchers studying the immune response to SARS-CoV-2, is where the repertoires were released. Samples came from the ongoing ImmuneRACE study (first 160 participants) plus 1,254 subjects from 6 global collaborators. Sample metadata almost always included a de-identified subject ID, COVID-19 status, age in years and sex. Where HLA class I and class II types were available, the types were taken from metadata supplied by the sample provider, not from assay-based typing. Beyond this particular receptor, the publication reports: Clinical and demographic metadata were provided uncurated, with the amount varying by source and participant.

TCRbeta CDR3 regions were amplified from genomic DNA by means of the immunoSEQ Assay, a bias-controlled multiplex PCR. Per the original workflow: Nucleated cell counts per sample were estimated from amplification of reference gene primers within the assay. To quantify the absolute abundance of each unique TCRbeta CDR3 rearrangement, sequence reads were collapsed and filtered. For each sample, productive Simpson clonality was calculated as the square root of Simpson's diversity index across productive rearrangements. The table comes from immuneACCESS by way of TCRdb, which keeps in-frame sequences with V and J called. Part of the clones is missing from these tables; in studies checked, under half for an unresolved V gene and the rest for unknown reasons. V, J and clone size reflect that table, while D and trimming were determined from the DNA. This sample holds some 210,000 clones; around 83% were observed only once. Clones ranked in the top ten supply roughly 2.9% of the sample.

This clone was observed a single time. What antigen it recognizes has not been identified. Base qualities are not recorded, but no much larger clone differs from it by a single base. Whole blood was collected in K2EDTA tubes by collaborating institutions according to the institutions' own protocols. For TCRbeta analysis, collaborators shipped samples in one of three forms: frozen whole blood, isolated PBMCs, or DNA extracted from either of those sample types. The V end gives up 4 bases and the J end 2 bases, leaving 7 bases in the junction not matched to a gene. CDR1 LGHNA and CDR2 YSLEER are derived from the germline V gene. Reading from cysteine to phenylalanine, the CDR3 counts 17 amino acids. Only the CDR3 portion is preserved as DNA: 51 bases, with reading frame beginning at the first base.

This clonotype was sampled from a man aged 50 to 60 with active or convalescent COVID-19. The chain was built from TRBV4-3 and TRBJ1-6, and 8 bases in between align with TRBD1. The sequencing sample was made of peripheral blood. The CDR3 here reads CASSRGQGATYNSPLHF. The DNA sequence reads TGCGCCAGCAGCCGAGGGCAGGGGGCCACCTATAATTCACCCCTCCACTTT.